These T cell receptor beta chains were read from a single sample in a study of T cell responses to AZD1222 COVID-19 vaccine. TCRdb's copy holds only in-frame clones and misses some; the assay was immunoSEQ multiplex PCR. The sample lists about 190,000 clones, about nine tenths seen once, with roughly 0.99% in the top ten. The sequencing used peripheral blood, collected on day 0 of AZD1222 vaccination. Receptors originate from an adult in good health. The conserved cysteine and the conserved F or W are not part of the CDR3 here.

J gene	V gene	CDR3 protein
TRBJ2-7	TRBV9	ASSAQGLASEQY
TRBJ2-5	TRBV13	ASSLEAEGETQY
TRBJ2-5	TRBV3-1/TRBV3-2	ASSPPTGLGTQY
TRBJ2-5	TRBV19	ASSIAPTGYETQY
TRBJ2-7	TRBV27	ASSPPGLAGRTYEQY
TRBJ2-5	TRBV7-3	ASSANFQETQY
TRBJ2-5	TRBV21-1	ASSKDPTGLH
TRBJ2-7	TRBV25-1	ASYGRGGSSVLDEQY
TRBJ1-5	TRBV5-4	AGNRGEYRIQPQH
TRBJ2-7	TRBV4-1	ASSPTGRTGDGEQY
TRBJ1-4	TRBV5-8	ASSFDRAGEKLF
TRBJ2-3	TRBV5-6	ASSSTGPDTQY
TRBJ1-5	TRBV18	ASSPLGQNNQPQH
TRBJ1-1	TRBV18	ASSGSLSLNTEAF
TRBJ2-4	TRBV11-2	ASSLTGQAKNIQY
TRBJ2-1	TRBV7-6	ASGPPRGGQF
TRBJ1-4	TRBV3-1/TRBV3-2	ASSQNKGTATNEKLF
TRBJ2-3	TRBV19	ASRVPGTDTQY
TRBJ2-2	TRBV15	ATRPEQGARNTGELF
TRBJ1-3	TRBV6-4	ASGGDPNSGNTIY
TRBJ2-5	TRBV7-2	ASSVGLGTEYTQY
TRBJ1-2	TRBV7-2	ASSSGTGPTYGYT
TRBJ1-2	TRBV27	ASSLRTGGGYT
TRBJ1-1	TRBV6-2/TRBV6-3	ASSYGVPGEAF
TRBJ1-1	TRBV5-1	ASSLGWTNTEAF
TRBJ2-3	TRBV5-6	ASSQVTDTQY
TRBJ1-2	TRBV7-2	ASSSTGGVGYGYT
TRBJ1-4	TRBV6-1	ASSESGPRTNEKLF
TRBJ1-2	TRBV11-2	ASSLDLAYGVST
TRBJ1-5	TRBV19	ASSWPGFEASSNQPQH
TRBJ2-3	TRBV7-8	ASSLVTRGAVTDTQY
TRBJ2-7	TRBV7-8	ASSLGDRDYEQY
TRBJ1-2	TRBV3-1/TRBV3-2	ASSQGENLYGYT
TRBJ1-1	TRBV28	ASSLIRVNTEAF
TRBJ1-1	TRBV19	ASSITQGTEAF
TRBJ2-7	TRBV11-2	ASSLQTSYEQY
TRBJ2-7	TRBV11-2	ASSLPGLAYEQY
TRBJ2-7	TRBV5-4	ASRQGIGGEQY
TRBJ1-2	TRBV12-3/TRBV12-4	ASSRDRGFGYT
TRBJ1-3	TRBV9	ASSVRGSGNTIY
TRBJ1-3	TRBV28	ASSLWVSGNTIY
TRBJ1-1	TRBV28	ASSPSRILNGF
TRBJ2-3	TRBV7-2	ASSLGSLTDTQY
TRBJ1-3	TRBV18	ASSPKGQGRPRLGNTIY
TRBJ2-3	TRBV5-1	ASSLAPWGPGSTDTQY
TRBJ2-3	TRBV24-1	ATSDLEFGGTDTQY
TRBJ1-6	TRBV27	ASSLSPIPYNSPLH
TRBJ1-3	TRBV3-1/TRBV3-2	ASSQEQVPGSGNTIY
TRBJ2-7	TRBV10-2	ASRKLAGGYEQY
TRBJ1-5	TRBV7-9	ASSLGGRQPQH
TRBJ1-2	TRBV6-2/TRBV6-3	ASSWGDGYT
TRBJ2-7	TRBV6-1	ASSEAGPRYEQY